The rows below give T cell receptor beta chains drawn from one sample of a study of Ad26.COV2.S vaccination and SARS-CoV-2 variants. Some clones are missing from TCRdb's copy, which holds only in-frame ones; the method was immunoSEQ multiplex PCR. The table lists some 370,000 clones, under 90% of them singletons. The material was peripheral blood, obtained in a trial of Ad26.COV2.S vaccine versus placebo. These receptor sequences come from a person between 18 and 65 years old who received the Ad26.COV2.S COVID-19 vaccine or a placebo. Each CDR3 is given with its conserved first and last residue. A D gene is named only where the DNA matches it firmly. Size is omitted from some rows. Given values are once, few, many or a class for expanded clones.

V	size	D	J	CDR3	DNA
TRBV30	NA	NA	TRBJ2-6	CAWSVRSSSGANVLTF	TGTGCCTGGAGTGTACGGTCAAGCTCTGGGGCCAACGTCCTGACTTTC
TRBV9	NA	TRBD2	TRBJ2-1	CASSVVAGRLAGGRPHNEQFF	TGTGCCAGCAGCGTAGTAGCGGGGCGGCTAGCGGGGGGACGACCCCACAATGAGCAGTTCTTC
TRBV23-1	NA	NA	TRBJ1-2	CASRERLRTAGGYTF	TGCGCCAGCAGAGAGAGACTAAGGACGGCGGGGGGCTACACCTTC
TRBV27	NA	TRBD2	TRBJ2-3	CASSYSGRGGRDTQYF	TGTGCCAGCAGTTACTCCGGGCGGGGGGGCCGTGATACGCAGTATTTT
TRBV10-3	NA	NA	TRBJ1-2	CAISGQGFANYGYTF	TGTGCCATCAGTGGGCAGGGATTCGCTAACTATGGCTACACCTTC
TRBV27	NA	TRBD1	TRBJ2-7	CASSPGTATYEQYF	TGTGCCAGCAGCCCCGGGACAGCCACCTACGAGCAGTACTTC
TRBV7-8	once	NA	TRBJ1-1	CASSPQGGRGGTEAFF	TGTGCCAGCAGCCCCCAGGGTGGTCGGGGAGGCACTGAAGCTTTCTTT
TRBV7-3	NA	NA	TRBJ2-2	CASSLNSHTGELFF	TGTGCCAGCAGCTTAAATTCCCACACCGGGGAGCTGTTTTTT
TRBV7-9	few	TRBD1	TRBJ1-2	CASSLGGTGGNYGYTF	TGTGCCAGCAGCTTAGGCGGGACAGGGGGCAACTATGGCTACACCTTC
TRBV5-1	NA	NA	TRBJ2-7	CASSDSGYEQYF	TGCGCCAGCAGCGATAGCGGCTACGAGCAGTACTTC
TRBV27	NA	NA	TRBJ2-2	CASSGTQDTGELFF	TGTGCCAGCAGTGGGACCCAGGACACCGGGGAGCTGTTTTTT
TRBV5-1	NA	NA	TRBJ2-5	CASSFNPTGRRETQYF	TGCGCCAGCAGCTTTAATCCGACAGGGAGGAGGGAGACCCAGTACTTC
TRBV12-3/TRBV12-4	NA	NA	TRBJ1-1	CASSGVGTEAFF	TGTGCCAGCAGCGGAGTAGGGACTGAAGCTTTCTTT
TRBV10-1	NA	NA	TRBJ2-7	CASSEGQSYEQYF	TGCGCCAGCAGTGAGGGGCAGTCCTACGAGCAGTACTTC
TRBV6-1	NA	TRBD2	TRBJ2-7	CASSEALAGPGEQYF	TGTGCCAGCAGTGAAGCACTAGCGGGGCCTGGCGAGCAGTACTTC
TRBV29-1	NA	NA	TRBJ1-5	CSVALAFDQPQHF	TGCAGCGTTGCTCTGGCTTTCGATCAGCCCCAGCATTTT
TRBV11-3	NA	NA	TRBJ2-1	CASSLAYSYNEQFF	TGTGCCAGCAGCTTAGCGTACAGTTACAATGAGCAGTTCTTC
TRBV9	NA	NA	TRBJ1-2	CASSVQVHNVNNYGYTF	TGTGCCAGCAGCGTTCAGGTCCACAACGTTAATAACTATGGCTACACCTTC
TRBV2	once	NA	TRBJ1-2	CASGRERGYTF	TGTGCCAGCGGCCGGGAGCGTGGCTACACCTTC
TRBV7-9	NA	TRBD1	TRBJ1-3	CASMRRQGVSGNTIYF	TGTGCCAGCATGCGAAGACAGGGGGTCTCTGGAAACACCATATATTTT
TRBV7-9	few	NA	TRBJ2-2	CASSRQGNTGELFF	TGTGCCAGCAGCCGGCAGGGTAACACCGGGGAGCTGTTTTTT
TRBV14	NA	NA	TRBJ2-7	CASSQGWGPLRLEEQYF	TGTGCCAGCAGCCAAGGTTGGGGACCCCTGAGGCTGGAGGAGCAGTACTTC
TRBV4-2	NA	NA	TRBJ2-5	CASSQRAAPPETQYF	TGTGCCAGCAGCCAACGGGCAGCCCCCCCAGAGACCCAGTACTTC
TRBV3-1/TRBV3-2	NA	NA	TRBJ1-5	CASSQDSWRVNQPQHF	TGTGCCAGCAGCCAAGACTCATGGAGAGTCAATCAGCCCCAGCATTTT
TRBV12-5	once	TRBD2	TRBJ2-3	CASGLVAGLTDTQYF	TGTGCTAGTGGTTTGGTAGCGGGGCTCACAGATACGCAGTATTTT
TRBV29-1	NA	TRBD2	TRBJ2-3	CSVGLHSGKSTDTQYF	TGCAGCGTTGGATTACATAGCGGGAAATCTACAGATACGCAGTATTTT
TRBV7-9	NA	TRBD2	TRBJ2-7	CASSQSGLAAYEQYF	TGTGCCAGCAGCCAGTCTGGACTAGCGGCTTACGAGCAGTACTTC
TRBV7-9	NA	NA	TRBJ2-2	CASSPFGDANTGELFF	TGTGCCAGCAGCCCCTTTGGGGACGCAAACACCGGGGAGCTGTTTTTT
TRBV6-4	NA	TRBD2	TRBJ2-1	CASSESLAGGHNEQFF	TGTGCCAGCAGTGAATCTCTAGCGGGGGGGCACAATGAGCAGTTCTTC
TRBV6-6	NA	NA	TRBJ1-4	CASSGAQTARNEKLFF	TGTGCCAGCAGTGGCGCTCAGACGGCGCGTAATGAAAAACTGTTTTTT
TRBV9	NA	TRBD2	TRBJ2-3	CASSAGGLAGGAGTQYF	TGTGCCAGCAGCGCCGGAGGACTAGCGGGAGGTGCTGGTACGCAGTATTTT
TRBV6-5	NA	TRBD1	TRBJ1-1	CASSYTGGTEAFF	TGTGCCAGCAGTTACACAGGGGGCACTGAAGCTTTCTTT
TRBV11-2	NA	NA	TRBJ1-2	CASSFPGAEYGYTF	TGTGCCAGCAGCTTTCCAGGGGCGGAATATGGCTACACCTTC
TRBV6-1	NA	TRBD2	TRBJ2-2	CASSELAGGTGELFF	TGTGCCAGCAGTGAACTAGCGGGAGGGACCGGGGAGCTGTTTTTT
TRBV5-1	once	NA	TRBJ2-7	CASSLGTLSEQYF	TGCGCCAGCAGCTTGGGGACTCTCTCCGAGCAGTACTTC
TRBV5-4	few	TRBD1	TRBJ1-1	CASSSPGQGDTEAFF	TGTGCCAGCAGCTCACCGGGACAGGGGGACACTGAAGCTTTCTTT